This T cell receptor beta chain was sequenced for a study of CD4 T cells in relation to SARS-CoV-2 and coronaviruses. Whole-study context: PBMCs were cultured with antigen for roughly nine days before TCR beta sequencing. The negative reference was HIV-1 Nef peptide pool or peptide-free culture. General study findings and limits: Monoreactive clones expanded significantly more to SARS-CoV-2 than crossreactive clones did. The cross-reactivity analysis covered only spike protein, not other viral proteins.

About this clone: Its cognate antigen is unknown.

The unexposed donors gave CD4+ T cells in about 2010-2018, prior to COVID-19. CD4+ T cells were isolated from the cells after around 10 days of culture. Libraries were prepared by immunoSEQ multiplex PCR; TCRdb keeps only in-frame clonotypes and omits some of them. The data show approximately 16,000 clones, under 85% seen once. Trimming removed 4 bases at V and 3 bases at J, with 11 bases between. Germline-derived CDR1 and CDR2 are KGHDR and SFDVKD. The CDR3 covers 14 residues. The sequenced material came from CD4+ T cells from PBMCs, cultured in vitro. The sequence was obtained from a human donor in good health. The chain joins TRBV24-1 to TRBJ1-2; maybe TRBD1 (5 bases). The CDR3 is CATSEGVGDYGYTF. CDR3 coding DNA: TGTGCCACCAGTGAGGGGGTAGGGGACTATGGCTACACCTTC.